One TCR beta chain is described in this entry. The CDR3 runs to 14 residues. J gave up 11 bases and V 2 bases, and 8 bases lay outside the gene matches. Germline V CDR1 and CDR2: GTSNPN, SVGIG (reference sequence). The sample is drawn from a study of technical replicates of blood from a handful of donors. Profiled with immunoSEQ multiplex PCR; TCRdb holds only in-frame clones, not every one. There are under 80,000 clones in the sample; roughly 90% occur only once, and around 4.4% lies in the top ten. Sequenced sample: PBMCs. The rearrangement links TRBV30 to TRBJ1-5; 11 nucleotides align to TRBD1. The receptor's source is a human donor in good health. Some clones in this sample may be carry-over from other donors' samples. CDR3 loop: CAWSPGTGGLAQHF. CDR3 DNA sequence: TGTGCCTGGAGTCCAGGGACAGGGGGTCTGGCCCAGCATTTT.